This T cell receptor (beta chain) was identified in a study of cytomegalovirus exposure and HLA in healthy donors. About the study: Sequencing of some 200 million T cells in an earlier analysis found 100 million to 140 million unique TCR beta sequences.

With 60 Vbeta and 13 Jbeta primers, the PCR was carried out. Libraries were prepared by immunoSEQ multiplex PCR; TCRdb keeps only in-frame clonotypes and omits some of them. The table includes about 110,000 clones, roughly 80% detected once. CDR3 size: 15 residues. The V and J ends lost 2 bases and 5 bases respectively, with 13 bases between them. Per germline, CDR1 MNHEY and CDR2 SVGAGI. The sample taken for sequencing was PBMCs. The chain recombines TRBV6-5 with TRBJ2-1; no clear D. The sequence derives from a woman aged 25 to 45 in good health and CMV-seronegative. The CDR3 DNA is TGTGCCAGCAGTTACCGTCCAGGATCCCACAATGAGCAGTTCTTC. This encodes CASSYRPGSHNEQFF.